This record looks at one T cell receptor beta chain sequence and its context. The data originate from a study of blood T cell repertoires in COVID-19. Assay: immunoSEQ multiplex PCR; the TCRdb copy retains only in-frame clones and omits some. The sample comprises about 300,000 clones, under 90% of which are singletons, and over 9.5% rests with the top ten. Each participant's cohort was designated according to participant-reported clinical history. What was sequenced was PBMCs or T cells enriched from blood (not recorded which). The TCR was taken from a woman aged 18 to 35 who had recovered from COVID-19.

The CDR3 spells CASRPGQGETEAFF. CDR3 DNA: TGTGCCAGCAGGCCGGGACAGGGAGAGACTGAAGCTTTCTTT. This chain connects TRBV7-8 to TRBJ1-1; 9 bases map to TRBD1. This CDR3 contains 14 residues. Trimming took 6 bases from V and 5 from J; bases not matched to a gene: 7. Looked up from germline, CDR1 is SGHVS and CDR2 is FQNEAQ.